These T cell receptor beta chains were read from a single sample in a study of cytotoxic CD8 clonotypes in ibrutinib-treated CLL. Libraries were prepared by immunoSEQ multiplex PCR; TCRdb keeps only in-frame clonotypes and omits some of them. Of some 85,000 clones in the sample, around 77% were seen once. Specimen: PBMCs, collected after 24 months of ibrutinib treatment. The origin of the receptors is a human donor with chronic lymphocytic leukemia. The CDR3 runs from the conserved cysteine through the conserved F or W. D genes are given only for firm matches. Some rows have no size entry. The others give once, few or many, or a class for an expanded clone.

J | V | size | D | DNA | CDR3
TRBJ1-2 | TRBV29-1 | . | TRBD1 | TGCAGCGTTGAATTCAGTGCAGGGGGCCGTGGCTACACCTTC | CSVEFSAGGRGYTF
TRBJ1-5 | TRBV4-2 | . | . | TGTGCCAGCAGCCAAGTTGTGGGAGAGCTCCAGCCCCAGCATTTT | CASSQVVGELQPQHF
TRBJ1-4 | TRBV15 | . | . | TGTGCCACCCGAAGGCCCGTCCATAATGAAAAACTGTTTTTT | CATRRPVHNEKLFF
TRBJ2-7 | TRBV2 | . | . | TGTGCCAGCAGTGTGACGGCCGGCCGCTCCTACGAGCAGTACTTC | CASSVTAGRSYEQYF
TRBJ1-3 | TRBV5-4 | . | . | TGTGCCAGCAGCAGGGACCGGGGGGGAAACACCATATATTTT | CASSRDRGGNTIYF
TRBJ1-4 | TRBV7-8 | . | . | TGTGCCAGCAGCTTAGGAGGGGCCGGTGAAAAACTGTTTTTT | CASSLGGAGEKLFF
TRBJ1-4 | TRBV5-6 | few | . | TGTGCCAGCAGCGGTGAAAAGCTGTTTTTT | CASSGEKLFF
TRBJ1-3 | TRBV5-1 | . | . | TGCGCCAGCAGACAGAACTCTGGAAACACCATATATTTT | CASRQNSGNTIYF
TRBJ2-7 | TRBV2 | . | TRBD1 | TGTGCCAGCATTGTCTCTACAGGGGTCCACGAGCAGTACTTC | CASIVSTGVHEQYF
TRBJ2-7 | TRBV15 | once | . | TGTGCCGCTTCTAGGACGGACTCCTACGAGCAGTACTTC | CAASRTDSYEQYF
TRBJ1-2 | TRBV9 | . | TRBD1 | TGTGCCAGCAGCGTAGGGGGACAGGGGAAAAACTATGGCTACACCTTC | CASSVGGQGKNYGYTF
TRBJ2-5 | TRBV28 | . | TRBD2 | TGTGCCAGCAGTTACCAGCGGGAGAGAGCCCAGTACTTC | CASSYQRERAQYF
TRBJ1-1 | TRBV7-9 | . | . | TGTGCCAGCAGCTTAGATGGGCAGGAAGCTTTCTTT | CASSLDGQEAFF
TRBJ2-1 | TRBV7-2 | few | . | TGTGCCAGCAGCTCCACAGCGACCTCCTACAATGAGCAGTTCTTC | CASSSTATSYNEQFF
TRBJ2-3 | TRBV18 | . | . | TGTGCCAGCTCACCAAGACCGACCGGGGATACGCAGTATTTT | CASSPRPTGDTQYF
TRBJ2-6 | TRBV27 | . | . | TGTGCCAGCAGTTGGTTCGGGATGGCCAACGTCCTGACTTTC | CASSWFGMANVLTF
TRBJ1-5 | TRBV15 | . | . | TGTGCCACCAGCAACCGAAGGTATTTGGGAAATCAGCCCCAGCATTTT | CATSNRRYLGNQPQHF
TRBJ1-2 | TRBV6-1 | . | TRBD1 | TGTGCCAGCAGTGAACAGGGGGCCATGTCCTATGGCTACACCTTC | CASSEQGAMSYGYTF
TRBJ1-2 | TRBV25-1 | few | . | TGTGCCAGCAGTGAGAGTAGTAACTATGGCTACACCTTC | CASSESSNYGYTF
TRBJ1-5 | TRBV5-1 | . | . | TGCGCCAGCAGCTTTGGGACGGCGAATCAGCCCCAGCATTTT | CASSFGTANQPQHF
TRBJ1-1 | TRBV5-1 | . | TRBD1 | TGCGCCAGCAGCCTTCGACAGGGGCTGAACACTGAAGCTTTCTTT | CASSLRQGLNTEAFF
TRBJ1-4 | TRBV10-3 | many | TRBD1 | TGTGCCATCGGAACAACAGGGGGCGGGAGTAATGAAAAACTGTTTTTT | CAIGTTGGGSNEKLFF
TRBJ2-7 | TRBV13 | . | . | TGTGCCAGCAGCTTAGGCTCCTACGAGCAGTACTTC | CASSLGSYEQYF
TRBJ1-6 | TRBV6-1 | . | . | TGTGCCAGCAGTGAGGAGACATATCTAAGCTCCTATAATTCACCCCTCCACTTT | CASSEETYLSSYNSPLHF
TRBJ2-3 | TRBV18 | . | . | TGTGCCAGCTCCCCCGGCGGGAGCACAGATACGCAGTATTTT | CASSPGGSTDTQYF
TRBJ2-3 | TRBV7-8 | few | TRBD2 | TGTGCCAGCAGCTTAGCCGGCGGGGGGGCAGATACGCAGTATTTT | CASSLAGGGADTQYF
TRBJ1-1 | TRBV7-9 | . | . | TGTGCCAGCAGCTTAGTACAGATGAACACTGAAGCTTTCTTT | CASSLVQMNTEAFF
TRBJ1-1 | TRBV5-3 | . | . | TGTGCCAGAAGCTTGGGAGTGGACATCCCAAACACTGAAGCTTTCTTT | CARSLGVDIPNTEAFF
TRBJ2-7 | TRBV2 | once | . | TGTGCCAGCAGTGAAGGCTATTTATACGAGCAGTACTTC | CASSEGYLYEQYF
TRBJ1-2 | TRBV5-6 | . | . | TGTGCCAGCAGCTTGGACCAGGGTTGGGGCTACACCTTC | CASSLDQGWGYTF
TRBJ1-1 | TRBV6-6 | . | . | TGTGCCAGCAGTACCAGAAACACTGAAGCTTTCTTT | CASSTRNTEAFF
TRBJ2-7 | TRBV28 | few | . | TGTGCCAGTTTTGAGAGCAGAAGCTCCTACGAGCAGTACTTC | CASFESRSSYEQYF
TRBJ2-7 | TRBV4-2 | many | TRBD2 | TGTGCCAGCAGCCCGGGACTAGCGGGAGTTTCCGAGCAGTACTTC | CASSPGLAGVSEQYF
TRBJ1-2 | TRBV7-3 | . | . | TGTGCCAGCAGCTTAAATGAGGGACCGTGGTATGGCTACACCTTC | CASSLNEGPWYGYTF
TRBJ2-7 | TRBV4-1 | . | TRBD2 | TGCGCCAGCAGCCAAGGGGTTAGCGGGAGGGCCGTCCCCGAGCAGTACTTC | CASSQGVSGRAVPEQYF
TRBJ2-1 | TRBV18 | . | . | TGTGCCAGCTCACTTCAGGGAATGTTGGGTAATGAGCAGTTCTTC | CASSLQGMLGNEQFF
TRBJ2-5 | TRBV11-2 | . | . | TGTGCCAGCAGCTTAGTGTACCAAGAGACCCAGTACTTC | CASSLVYQETQYF
TRBJ2-7 | TRBV19 | . | TRBD1 | TGTGCCAGTACAAAGACAGGGGGTTTCCCAACCTACGAGCAGTACTTC | CASTKTGGFPTYEQYF
TRBJ2-1 | TRBV30 | . | TRBD2 | TGTGCCTGGAGTATCGGACTAGCGGGGATTAATGAGCAGTTCTTC | CAWSIGLAGINEQFF
TRBJ1-3 | TRBV28 | . | . | TGTGCCAGCAGTCCAGGACCCACCTCTGGAAACACCATATATTTT | CASSPGPTSGNTIYF
TRBJ2-2 | TRBV2 | once | . | TGTGCCAGCAGTGTACAGGCGAACACCGGGGAGCTGTTTTTT | CASSVQANTGELFF
TRBJ2-7 | TRBV7-8 | . | . | TGTGCCAGCAGCTTAGGAGGGGAAGGGGAGCAGTACTTC | CASSLGGEGEQYF
TRBJ2-1 | TRBV6-1 | . | TRBD2 | TGTGCCAGCAGTGAAGGACTAGCCAATGAGCAGTTCTTC | CASSEGLANEQFF
TRBJ2-1 | TRBV11-3 | . | TRBD2 | TGTGCCAGCAGCGTGGGGCTAGCGGGAGGGCCTATGTACAATGAGCAGTTCTTC | CASSVGLAGGPMYNEQFF
TRBJ2-6 | TRBV11-2 | . | . | TGTGCCAGCAGCTTATCGTTCGCAGGGACTCGCTCTGGGGCCAACGTCCTGACTTTC | CASSLSFAGTRSGANVLTF
TRBJ2-3 | TRBV5-1 | . | . | TGCGCCAGCAATCCGGGGATCCGGCGAGATACGCAGTATTTT | CASNPGIRRDTQYF
TRBJ2-3 | TRBV30 | . | TRBD2 | TGTGCCTGGAGTGTAAGCGGACTAGCGGGTTACACCGGAGATACGCAGTATTTT | CAWSVSGLAGYTGDTQYF
TRBJ2-5 | TRBV2 | . | . | TGTGCCAGCAGTCGGACAGAAGCGCAAGAGACCCAGTACTTC | CASSRTEAQETQYF
TRBJ2-5 | TRBV29-1 | . | . | TGCAGCGTTGAAGATTCCCCGGGAAGGGGCGAGACCCAGTACTTC | CSVEDSPGRGETQYF
TRBJ2-1 | TRBV30 | . | TRBD2 | TGTGCCTGGAGTGTATGGACTAGCTCCTACAATGAGCAGTTCTTC | CAWSVWTSSYNEQFF
TRBJ2-1 | TRBV18 | . | . | TGTGCCAGCTCACCTTTCAAGGGGGGATACAATGAGCAGTTCTTC | CASSPFKGGYNEQFF
TRBJ1-2 | TRBV19 | . | . | TGTGCCAGTAGTATGTGGGAGAACTATGGCTACACCTTC | CASSMWENYGYTF
TRBJ2-2 | TRBV18 | . | TRBD2 | TGTGCCAGCTCACCAGTCTTAGCGGGAGGTACCGGGGAGCTGTTTTTT | CASSPVLAGGTGELFF